This TCR beta chain was captured by sequencing in a study of beta chain features in type 1 diabetes. This clone was found a few times. Sequenced material consisted of expressed TCRB transcripts (all of the isolated RNA was reverse transcribed). This table comes from immunoSEQ multiplex PCR, and its TCRdb copy is limited to in-frame clones, with some not included. The sample has fewer than 250,000 clones; about 10% are singletons. Germline V lookup: CDR1 MNHEY, CDR2 SVGAGI. There are 13 residues in the CDR3. Germline trimming cut 6 bases from V and 4 bases from J; bases unmatched to any gene: 4. The source material was naive CD4+ T cells from blood. This receptor was identified in a woman younger than 30 in good health. V gene TRBV6-5 combines with J gene TRBJ2-7; 9 positions agree with TRBD2. The CDR3 nucleotides read TGTGCCAGCAGCGCAACTAGCGGGTACGAGCAGTACTTC. Protein sequence: CASSATSGYEQYF.